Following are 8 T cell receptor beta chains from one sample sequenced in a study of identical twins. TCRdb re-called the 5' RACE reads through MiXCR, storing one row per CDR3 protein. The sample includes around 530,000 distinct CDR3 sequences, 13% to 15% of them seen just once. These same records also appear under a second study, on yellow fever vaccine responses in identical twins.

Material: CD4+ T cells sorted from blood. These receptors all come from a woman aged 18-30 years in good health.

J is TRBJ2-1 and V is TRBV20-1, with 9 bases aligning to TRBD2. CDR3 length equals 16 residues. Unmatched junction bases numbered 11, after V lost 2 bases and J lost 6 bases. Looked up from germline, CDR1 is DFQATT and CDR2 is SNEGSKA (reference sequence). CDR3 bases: TGCAGTGCTAGATCACCGGGACTAGCTATATCCAATGAGCAGTTCTTC. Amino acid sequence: CSARSPGLAISNEQFF.

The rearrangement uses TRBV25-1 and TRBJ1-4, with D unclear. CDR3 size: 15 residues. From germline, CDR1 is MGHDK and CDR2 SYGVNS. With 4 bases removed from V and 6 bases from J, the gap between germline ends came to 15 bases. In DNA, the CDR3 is TGTGCCAGCAGTGCACTACTCTCCCAGGATGAAAAACTGTTTTTT. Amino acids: CASSALLSQDEKLFF. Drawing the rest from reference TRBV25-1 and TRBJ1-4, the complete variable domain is EADIYQTPRYLVIGTGKKITLECSQTMGHDKMYWYQQDPGMELHLIHYSYGVNSTEKGDLSSESTVSRIRTEHFPLTLESARPSHTSQYLCASSALLSQDEKLFFGSGTQLSVL.

CDR3 bases: TGTGCCAGCAGCGCAAGGACACTGAGCACAGATACGCAGTATTTT. Encoded protein: CASSARTLSTDTQYF. The chain uses TRBV7-6 and TRBJ2-3; D perhaps matches TRBD1 (5 bases). V was cut by 5 bases and J by 0 bases, with 12 bases left in between. In germline, CDR1 is SGHVS, CDR2 FNYEAQ. The CDR3 runs 15 residues.

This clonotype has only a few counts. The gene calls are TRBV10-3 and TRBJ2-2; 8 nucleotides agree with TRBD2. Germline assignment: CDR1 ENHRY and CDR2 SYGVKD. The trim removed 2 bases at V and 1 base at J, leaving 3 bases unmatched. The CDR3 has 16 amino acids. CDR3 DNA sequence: TGTGCCATCAGTGAGGCAGCGGGGGAGAACACCGGGGAGCTGTTTTTT. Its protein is CAISEAAGENTGELFF.

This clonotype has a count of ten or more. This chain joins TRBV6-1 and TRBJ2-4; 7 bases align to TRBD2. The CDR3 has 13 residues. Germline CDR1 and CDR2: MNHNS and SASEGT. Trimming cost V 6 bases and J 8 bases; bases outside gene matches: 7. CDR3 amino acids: CASSPRGGDIQYF. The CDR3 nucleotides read TGTGCCAGCAGCCCCCGGGGAGGGGACATTCAGTACTTC.

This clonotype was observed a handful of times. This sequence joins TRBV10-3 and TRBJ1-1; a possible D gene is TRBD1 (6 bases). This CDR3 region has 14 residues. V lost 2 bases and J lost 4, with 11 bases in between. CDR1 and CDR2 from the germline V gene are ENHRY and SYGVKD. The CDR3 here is CAISEVQGSTEAFF. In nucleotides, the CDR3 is TGTGCCATCAGTGAGGTCCAGGGGAGCACTGAAGCTTTCTTT.

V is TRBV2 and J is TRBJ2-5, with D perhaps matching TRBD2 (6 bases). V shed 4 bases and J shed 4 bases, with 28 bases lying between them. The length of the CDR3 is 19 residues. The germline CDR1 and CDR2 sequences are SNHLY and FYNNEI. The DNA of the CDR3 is TGTGCCAGCAGTGCCATCCCTCCGGCGGGGCTAGAGGGCGGAGAGACCCAGTACTTC. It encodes CASSAIPPAGLEGGETQYF.

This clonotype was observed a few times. The CDR3, as DNA: TGCAGTGCTAAGGGACAGGGGGCAGTGTCGGAGCTGTTTTTT. As protein: CSAKGQGAVSELFF. This chain links TRBV20-1 with TRBJ2-2; 12 nucleotides match TRBD1. This CDR3 is 14 amino acids long. J gave up 10 bases and V 4 bases, and 7 bases lay outside the gene matches. Germline assignment: CDR1 DFQATT and CDR2 SNEGSKA (reference sequence).